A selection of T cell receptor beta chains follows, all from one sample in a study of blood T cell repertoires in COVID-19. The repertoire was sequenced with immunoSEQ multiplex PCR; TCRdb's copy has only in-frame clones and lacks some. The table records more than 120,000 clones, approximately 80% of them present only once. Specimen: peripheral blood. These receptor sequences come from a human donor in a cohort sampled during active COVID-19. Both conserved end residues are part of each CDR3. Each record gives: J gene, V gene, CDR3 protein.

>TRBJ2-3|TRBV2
CASSEGASGGFDTDTQYF
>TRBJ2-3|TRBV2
CASNRLAGGVDTQYF
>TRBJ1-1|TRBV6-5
CASRDWGQGWTEAFF
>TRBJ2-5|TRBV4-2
CASSQVGTRVQETQYF
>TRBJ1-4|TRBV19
CASSVNQGVEKLFF
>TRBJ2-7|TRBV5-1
CASSPETGDSEQYF
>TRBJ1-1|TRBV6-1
CASSEYEDTEAFF
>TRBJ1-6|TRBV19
CASSSPGKTNSPLHF
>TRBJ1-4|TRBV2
CASSAVRGPANEKLFF
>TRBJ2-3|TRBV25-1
CASSDPPGLSTDTQYF
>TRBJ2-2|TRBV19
CASTDRGLIGELFF
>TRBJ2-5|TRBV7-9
CASSLQGAEETQYF
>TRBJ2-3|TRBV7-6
CASSPGLAGGEDTQYF
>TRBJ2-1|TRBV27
CASTPGIGGGNEQFF
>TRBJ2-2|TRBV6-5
CASTRQDANTGELFF
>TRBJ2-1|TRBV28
CASSLRGRALRGEQFF
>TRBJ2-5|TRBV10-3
CAISESRGGETQYF
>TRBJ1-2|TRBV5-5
CASSQQDIYGYTF
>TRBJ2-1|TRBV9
CASSAGTGAKGQFF
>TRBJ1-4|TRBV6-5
CASSQTTGPSSLFF
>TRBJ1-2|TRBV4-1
CASSQVRTLANYGYTF
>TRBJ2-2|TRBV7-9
CATTKKTRLSTGELFF
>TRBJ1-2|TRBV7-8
CASSPRTGLGGYTF
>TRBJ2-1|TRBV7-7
CASSLNMGQPYNEQFF
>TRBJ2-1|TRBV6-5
CASSDMGGGLYEQFF
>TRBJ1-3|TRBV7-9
CASSRGGGGKGNTIYF
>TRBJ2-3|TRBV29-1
CSVPSVQGTDTQYF
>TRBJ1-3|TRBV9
CASSAQASSGNTIYF
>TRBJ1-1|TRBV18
CASSPGDRNTEAFF
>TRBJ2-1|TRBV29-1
CTGLGLARSPSYNEQFF
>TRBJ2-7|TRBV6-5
CASSRTDRYEQYF
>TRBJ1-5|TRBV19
CASSIETGGVNQPQHF
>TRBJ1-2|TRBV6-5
CASSYGQYLWYTF
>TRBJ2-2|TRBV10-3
CAIAGGNTGELFF
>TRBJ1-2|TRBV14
CASSQKTGSPLLNGYTF
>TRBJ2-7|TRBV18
CASSPSDRFIYEQYF
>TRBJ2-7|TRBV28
CASSNTGTGNYEQYF
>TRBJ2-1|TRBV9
CASSRQGNEQFF
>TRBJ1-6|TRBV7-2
CASSLALQDSPLHF
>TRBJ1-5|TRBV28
CASTVSNQPQHF
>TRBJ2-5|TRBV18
CASSRLEAPQETQYF
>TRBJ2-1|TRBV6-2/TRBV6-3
CASSYKGTSGTEQFF
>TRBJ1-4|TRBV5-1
CASSLDRGQDEKLFF
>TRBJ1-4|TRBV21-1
CASRMRINLFF
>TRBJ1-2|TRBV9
CASSTRQLSYTF
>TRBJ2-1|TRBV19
CASRRGLAGFDEQFF
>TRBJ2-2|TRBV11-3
CASSFPTLITGELFF
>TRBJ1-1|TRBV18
CASSIGVNTEAFF
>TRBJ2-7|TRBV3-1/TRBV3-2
CASSLGTGGPTNPYEQYF
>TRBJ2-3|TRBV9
CASSPRASPSTDTQYF
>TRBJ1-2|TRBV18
CASSPSPGRLLTGGYTF